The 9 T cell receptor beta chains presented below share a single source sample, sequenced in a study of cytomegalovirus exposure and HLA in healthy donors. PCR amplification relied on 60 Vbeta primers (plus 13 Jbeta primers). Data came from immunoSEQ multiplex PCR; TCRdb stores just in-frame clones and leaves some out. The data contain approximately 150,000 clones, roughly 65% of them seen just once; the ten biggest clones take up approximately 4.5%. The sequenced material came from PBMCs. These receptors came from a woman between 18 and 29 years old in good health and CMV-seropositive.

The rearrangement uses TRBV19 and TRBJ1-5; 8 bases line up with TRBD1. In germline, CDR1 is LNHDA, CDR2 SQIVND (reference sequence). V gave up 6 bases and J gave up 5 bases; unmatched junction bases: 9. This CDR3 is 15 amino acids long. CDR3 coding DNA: TGTGCCAGTAGCTGGCGCAGGGGGCCCGATCAGCCCCAGCATTTT. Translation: CASSWRRGPDQPQHF.

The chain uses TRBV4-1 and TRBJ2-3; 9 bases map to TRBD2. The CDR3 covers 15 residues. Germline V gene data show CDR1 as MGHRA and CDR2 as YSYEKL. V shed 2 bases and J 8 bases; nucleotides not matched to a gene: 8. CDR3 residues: CASSQILAGSATQYF. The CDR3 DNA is TGCGCCAGCAGCCAAATCCTAGCGGGGAGCGCTACGCAGTATTTT.

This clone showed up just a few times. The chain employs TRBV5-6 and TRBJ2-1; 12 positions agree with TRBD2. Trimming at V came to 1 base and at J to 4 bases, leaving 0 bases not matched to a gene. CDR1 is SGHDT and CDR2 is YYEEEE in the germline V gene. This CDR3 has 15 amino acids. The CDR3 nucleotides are TGTGCCAGCAGCTTGCTAGCGGGAGGGTACAATGAGCAGTTCTTC. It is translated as CASSLLAGGYNEQFF.

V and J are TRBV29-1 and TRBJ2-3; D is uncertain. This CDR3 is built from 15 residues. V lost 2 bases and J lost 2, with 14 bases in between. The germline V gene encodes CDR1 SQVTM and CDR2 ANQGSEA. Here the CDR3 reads CSVEPERWATDTQYF. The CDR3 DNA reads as TGCAGCGTTGAACCCGAAAGGTGGGCCACAGATACGCAGTATTTT.

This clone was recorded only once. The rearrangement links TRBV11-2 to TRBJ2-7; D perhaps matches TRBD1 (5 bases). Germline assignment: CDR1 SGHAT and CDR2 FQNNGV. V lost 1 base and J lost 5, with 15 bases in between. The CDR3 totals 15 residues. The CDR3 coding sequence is TGTGCCAGCAGCTTAGGGCCGGCAGGGTCTAACGAGCAGTACTTC. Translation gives CASSLGPAGSNEQYF.

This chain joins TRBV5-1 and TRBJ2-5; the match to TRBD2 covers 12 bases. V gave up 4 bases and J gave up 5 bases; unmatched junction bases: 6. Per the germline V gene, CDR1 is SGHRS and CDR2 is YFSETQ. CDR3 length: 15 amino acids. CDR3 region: CASSKTSGSRETQYF. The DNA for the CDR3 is TGCGCCAGCAGCAAGACTAGCGGGAGCAGGGAGACCCAGTACTTC.

The DNA of the CDR3 is TGTGCCAGCAGCTTAGGTGCAGTCCTCTATGGCTACACCTTC. It specifies CASSLGAVLYGYTF. The rearrangement joins TRBV11-2 to TRBJ1-2, with no clear D. The CDR3 totals 14 residues. V was pared by 1 base and J by 4 bases, with 10 bases between. Looked up from germline, CDR1 is SGHAT and CDR2 is FQNNGV.

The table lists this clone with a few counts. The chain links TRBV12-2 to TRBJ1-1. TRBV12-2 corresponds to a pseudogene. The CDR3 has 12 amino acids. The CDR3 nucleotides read TGTGCAAGCCACCGGAGAAACACTGAAGCTTTCTTT. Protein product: CASHRRNTEAFF.

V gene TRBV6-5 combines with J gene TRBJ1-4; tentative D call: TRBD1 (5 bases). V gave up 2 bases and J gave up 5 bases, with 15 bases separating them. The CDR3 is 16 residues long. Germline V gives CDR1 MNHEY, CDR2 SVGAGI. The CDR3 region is CASSYRGSMLNEKLFF. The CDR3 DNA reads TGTGCCAGCAGTTACAGGGGAAGTATGCTAAATGAAAAACTGTTTTTT.